This entry is about one TCR beta chain. What it binds is not known. Broader study findings: Greatest tumor Treg TCR overlap was with tumor naive CD4+ cells.

Tregs were sorted as CD4+CD25+CD127-/low cells. Full-length variable regions came from constant-region reverse primers plus semi-nested Nested Universal Primer A PCR. TCRdb re-analysed the 5' RACE reads in MiXCR, keeping a single row per CDR3 protein. Of about 8,900 distinct CDR3 sequences in the sample, approximately 50% were seen once. The CDR3 is 14 residues long. Germline CDR1 reads ENHRY; CDR2 reads SYGVKD. The V segment lost 0 bases and the J segment 6 bases; nucleotides outside the gene matches: 2. Sequencing was done on a sample of Tregs sorted from a lymph node. The clonotype originates from a female donor with breast cancer. This sequence joins TRBV10-3 and TRBJ2-1, with 7 bases that match TRBD2. CDR3 coding DNA: TGTGCCATCAGTGAGTCGGGGAGGGTCAATGAGCAGTTCTTC. It codes for CAISESGRVNEQFF.